Listed below are T cell receptor beta chains from one sample, sequenced in a study of blood T cell repertoires in COVID-19. The repertoire was sequenced with immunoSEQ multiplex PCR; TCRdb's copy has only in-frame clones and lacks some. The top ten clones hold under 2.5% of a sample with over 200,000 clones, less than 90% of them seen once. The sample consisted of peripheral blood. These receptor sequences come from a man aged 35 to 55 with active or convalescent COVID-19. The CDR3 runs from the conserved cysteine through the conserved F or W. Rows give clone size only sometimes, using once, few, many, or a class for an expanded clone.

abundance | v_gene | CDR3aa
- | TRBV3-1/TRBV3-2 | CASSQDRGRVTGELFF
- | TRBV6-5 | CASSRDRGWDEQYF
- | TRBV5-1 | CASSISGVRVNTEAFF
- | TRBV5-1 | CASSIGTGQETQYF
- | TRBV7-3 | CASSLSTPDGYTF
- | TRBV5-8 | CASSGRTAGNTIYF
- | TRBV7-3 | CASSPNREDTQYF
- | TRBV9 | CASSVGLGGGTYEQYF
- | TRBV6-5 | CASSTGVYMNTEAFF
- | TRBV3-1/TRBV3-2 | CASSQTPASYGYTF
- | TRBV27 | CASSLAGAKVEQFF
- | TRBV7-2 | CASSSGGGALETQYF
- | TRBV27 | CASSPRQGARSISNQPQHF
few | TRBV19 | CASLQQGWGKLFF
- | TRBV28 | CASSPLRAGNQPQHF
- | TRBV6-6 | CASSYSGAGQETQYF
- | TRBV19 | CASSISGSTEAFF
- | TRBV6-1 | CASSEATPGGLAEAFF
- | TRBV28 | CASILQGKPNEKLFF
once | TRBV7-2 | CASRTGVGTEAFF
- | TRBV2 | CASSEGTSIYNEQFF
- | TRBV28 | CASSSPILAGGRKLYNEQFF
- | TRBV7-9 | CASSYGDRGTNEKLFF
- | TRBV3-1/TRBV3-2 | CASSQVRGSGNTIYF
- | TRBV19 | CASSPRVISGAGELFF
- | TRBV28 | CASRSRDSPTYGYTF
- | TRBV19 | CASTQGHEAFF
- | TRBV5-6 | CASSLLSEKLFF
- | TRBV19 | CASSILGTAYNEQFF
- | TRBV6-5 | CASSYSGQAYTDTQYF
- | TRBV28 | CASSLSGGFDEQFF
once | TRBV24-1 | CATSDPNYEQYF
- | TRBV2 | CASSWARTEAFF
- | TRBV9 | CASSVVGAYTSTGELFF
- | TRBV9 | CASRAQGTANYGYTF
- | TRBV4-2 | CASSQAEGFSGNTIYF
- | TRBV5-5 | CASSSGWVKGGLADTQYF
- | TRBV10-2 | CASSERRLSNQPQHF
- | TRBV5-1 | CASSLGYTQYF
- | TRBV25-1 | CASSDQDRNSYEQYF
- | TRBV5-1 | CASSSGGSANYGYTF
- | TRBV20-1 | CSASRTGSNQPQHF
- | TRBV19 | CASSTGTGAYEQYF
few | TRBV5-1 | CASSSATGVLEQYF
- | TRBV6-5 | CASKKATGQNTEAFF
- | TRBV7-6 | CASSSFTGTDGYTF
- | TRBV3-1/TRBV3-2 | CASSGTLDGRTEAFF
- | TRBV5-6 | CASSQTAREAFF
- | TRBV6-1 | CASSDRGHAGDTIYF
- | TRBV13 | CASSLGREGQGEAFF
- | TRBV19 | CASSTQGLGQPQHF
- | TRBV19 | CASSIPRMEAFF
- | TRBV28 | CASAGAGISYNEQFF
few | TRBV10-2 | CASSATQRGYTF
- | TRBV4-2 | CASSQAEGSSVETQYF